The 27 T cell receptor beta chains below were found in one sample sequenced in a study of tumor and adjacent non-tumor tissue in lung cancer. No cell sorting was done before RNA was extracted from the tissue. TCRbeta libraries were built with three rounds of nested PCR, modified from ARM-PCR. TCRdb independently ran MiXCR on the multiplex PCR reads; one entry per CDR3 protein. This sample has some 200,000 distinct CDR3 sequences, with 60% to 75% found just once. Source material: lung tumor tissue. These receptors were obtained from a man in his sixties with non-small cell lung cancer.

CDR3 region: CASSELGSYGYTF. The CDR3 DNA follows: TGTGCCAGCAGTGAATTGGGGAGCTATGGCTACACCTTC. The genes are TRBV6-1 and TRBJ1-2; D not resolved. Germline loops: CDR1 MNHNS, CDR2 SASEGT. CDR3 size: 13 residues. Deletions cut 2 bases from V and 4 bases from J, with 8 bases between.

This clonotype was seen a few times. One end of the junction does not line up with germline, which may come from a read error. The chain carries TRBV2 and TRBJ2-7, with unresolved D. Germline loops: CDR1 SNHLY, CDR2 FYNNEI. CDR3 length equals 13 residues. CDR3 in amino acids: CASEADVSYKQYF. CDR3 bases: TGTGCCAGCGAGGCGGACGTCTCCTACAAGCAGTACTTC. Full variable domain (outside the CDR3, taken from reference TRBV2 and TRBJ2-7): EPEVTQTPSHQVTQMGQEVILRCVPISNHLYFYWYRQILGQKVEFLVSFYNNEISEKSEIFDDQFSVERPDGSNFTLKIRSTKLEDSAMYFCASEADVSYKQYFGPGTRLTVT.

This clonotype was detected once. One end of the junction is discordant with germline, which a read error may explain. This chain joins TRBV4-1 and TRBJ1-5; no clear D gene. This CDR3 comprises 17 residues. CDR1 MGHRA and CDR2 YSYEKL come from the germline V gene. CDR3 coding DNA: TGCGCTAGCAGCCAAGACCCCGGCGGGATTCCGTTCCAGCCCCTGCATTTT. Its protein is CASSQDPGGIPFQPLHF.

Remarks on this clonotype: A much larger clonotype is one base distant, so this may be a read error. The CDR3 ends on some other residue instead of the conserved phenylalanine or tryptophan, so this is likely a read error. J is TRBJ1-5 and V is TRBV20-1, with D unresolved. Trimming removed 1 base from V and 5 bases from J, with 9 bases in between. Germline V lookup: CDR1 DFQATT, CDR2 SNEGSKA (reference sequence). CDR3 length equals 13 residues. The CDR3 DNA is TGCAGTGCTAGAGTGACGGCTGATCAGCCCCAGCATTGT. This sequence encodes CSARVTADQPQHC.

The chain has TRBV11-3 and TRBJ2-5, with TRBD1 identical over 7 bases. CDR1 SGHNT and CDR2 YENEEA come from the germline V gene. CDR3 length equals 16 residues. The CDR3 region has the DNA TGTACCACCAGCTTAAGGGGTCGGACAGGACAAGAGACCCAGTACTTC. Translation gives CTTSLRGRTGQETQYF.

This rearrangement joins TRBV5-1 to TRBJ1-6; 8 nucleotides match TRBD1. The germline V gene encodes CDR1 SGHRS and CDR2 YFSETQ. Trimming removed 10 bases from V and 5 bases from J; junction bases left unmatched: 11. The CDR3 covers 15 residues. The CDR3 sequence: CARRARDRNNSPLHF. In nucleotides, the CDR3 is TGCGCCCGAAGAGCCCGGGACAGGAATAATTCACCCCTCCACTTT.

The gene calls are TRBV4-2 and TRBJ1-6; TRBD1 matches 10 bases. Germline-derived CDR1 and CDR2 are LGHNA and YNFKEQ. The CDR3 runs 16 residues. V dropped 9 bases and J dropped 8; count of bases not matched to a gene: 13. The CDR3 bases are TGTGCCAGGGGCCAACCCCCCGGGACAGGGGATTCACCCCTCCACTTT. Its protein is CARGQPPGTGDSPLHF.

The chain employs TRBV11-2 and TRBJ2-7; a weak D match, TRBD2 (6 bases). The germline V gene has CDR1 SGHAT and CDR2 FQNNGV. The CDR3 has 13 residues. V dropped 7 bases and J dropped 7 bases, with 17 bases sitting between them. For the CDR3, the DNA is TGTGCCAGCAACCCGTATGGGGCGGGAGAGCAGTACTTC. Amino acids: CASNPYGAGEQYF. The full variable domain, rest sourced from reference TRBV11-2 and TRBJ2-7, is EAGVAQSPRYKIIEKRQSVAFWCNPISGHATLYWYQQILGQGPKLLIQFQNNGVVDDSQLPKDRFSAERLKGVDSTLKIQPAKLEDSAVYLCASNPYGAGEQYFGPGTRLTVT.

This clonotype was seen only a few times. The chain joins TRBV12-3 or TRBV12-4 to TRBJ1-2, with a tentative D call TRBD1 (5 bases). V was pared by 3 bases and J by 4 bases, with 9 bases between. The CDR3 contains 13 residues. CDR3: CASSLQGGYGYTF. The CDR3 region has the DNA TGTGCCAGCAGTTTGCAGGGAGGCTATGGCTACACCTTC.

A single count supports this clonotype. Being one base from a much bigger clone, this may be a read error. V usage is TRBV20-1 and J usage is TRBJ2-7; D tentatively reads TRBD1 or TRBD2 (5 bases each). Germline V gives CDR1 DFQATT, CDR2 SNEGSKA (reference sequence). V shed 1 base and J shed 7 bases, with 20 bases lying between them. The CDR3 has 15 amino acids. The CDR3 nucleotides read TGCAGTGCTAGAGCCTCCGGGACCCACTCTGGGGAGCAGTACTTC. The encoded protein is CSARASGTHSGEQYF.

The chain links TRBV6-5 to TRBJ2-3, with D perhaps TRBD1 (5 bases). CDR1 is MNHEY and CDR2 is SVGAGI in the germline V gene. Between the trimmed V and J ends, which lost 6 bases and 8 bases, there was a span of 21 bases. The CDR3 runs to 15 residues. CDR3 amino acids: CASSLLTVGPSTQYF. CDR3 sequence (DNA): TGTGCCAGCAGCCTTCTAACGGTGGGGCCAAGTACGCAGTATTTT.

For this clonotype: A read error may account for a junction end that differs from germline. The chain is built from TRBV6-1 and TRBJ1-5; D ambiguous. Germline V gives CDR1 MNHNS, CDR2 SASEGT. The CDR3 contains 13 residues. This CDR3 is CASSERSFLVQHF. CDR3 sequence (DNA): TGCGCCAGCAGTGAACGGAGTTTTTTGGTCCAGCATTTT.

This chain joins TRBV12-3 or TRBV12-4 and TRBJ2-1; D remains unclear. CDR3 length: 13 amino acids. V dropped 7 bases and J dropped 8 bases, with 15 bases sitting between them. In DNA form, the CDR3 reads TGTGCCAGCACCCCCGTTAGCAGGCATGAGCAGTTCTTC. The encoded protein is CASTPVSRHEQFF.

On this clonotype itself: One end of the junction varies from germline; a read error may be responsible. The CDR3 protein is CANSLVGGRGGNQTDTQYF. CDR3 nucleotides: TGTGCCAACAGCTTAGTGGGGGGGCGCGGGGGCAATCAGACAGATACGCAATATTTT. The chain has TRBV11-2 and TRBJ2-3; D is possibly TRBD2 (7 bases). This CDR3 comprises 19 residues. The germline V gene encodes CDR1 SGHAT and CDR2 FQNNGV.

There are a few counts of this clonotype. The chain carries TRBV20-1 and TRBJ2-5, with D maybe TRBD2 (6 bases). This CDR3 is 15 amino acids long. CDR1 is DFQATT and CDR2 is SNEGSKA in the germline V gene (reference sequence). V lost 2 bases and J lost 4, with 17 bases in between. This CDR3 reads CSARYWEAVRETQYF. The CDR3 nucleotides are TGCAGTGCTAGATACTGGGAGGCAGTCCGAGAGACCCAGTACTTC.

Turning to this clonotype: A junction end diverges from the germline sequence, so it may reflect a read error. CDR3 region: CATYLTGVVISYELYF. For the CDR3, the DNA is TGTGCCACATATTTAACAGGGGTAGTCATCTCCTACGAGCTGTACTTC. This chain links TRBV6-1 with TRBJ2-7, with 7 bases aligning to TRBD1. Looked up from germline, CDR1 is MNHNS and CDR2 is SASEGT. This CDR3 has 16 residues.

The V and J genes are TRBV5-1 and TRBJ1-4; D remains unclear. Trimming left V 8 bases short and J 1 base short, with 15 bases between. The germline CDR1 and CDR2 sequences are SGHRS and YFSETQ. This CDR3 comprises 15 residues. The CDR3 region is CASSPGGITNEKLFF. For the CDR3, the DNA is TGCGCCAGTAGCCCTGGCGGGATAACTAATGAAAAACTGTTTTTT.

The CDR3 nucleotides read TGTGCCATCAGTGTGAAAGAGTCAGGTCAAGAGACCCAGTACTTC. This codes for CAISVKESGQETQYF. The chain links TRBV10-3 to TRBJ2-5, with D unresolved. The CDR3 sequence is 15 residues long. Per the germline V gene, CDR1 is ENHRY and CDR2 is SYGVKD. Trimming shortened V by 4 bases and J by 2 bases, and 14 bases separated the two germline ends.

As for this clonotype: A much larger clonotype is one base distant, so this may be a read error. The V gene is TRBV12-3 or TRBV12-4, the J gene TRBJ2-7; 8 bases are shared with TRBD1. CDR3 length: 14 residues. The CDR3 region is CASILGTGRSEQYF. CDR3 nucleotides: TGTGCCAGCATTTTAGGGACAGGACGGTCCGAGCAGTACTTC.

In regard to this clonotype: Mismatch with germline at one junction end may stem from a read error. The V call is TRBV4-2, the J call TRBJ2-3, with 11 bases identical to TRBD2. Germline CDR1 is LGHNA and CDR2 is YNFKEQ. The CDR3 loop spans 18 amino acids. In DNA form, the CDR3 reads TGTGCCAGCAGCCAAGAACTAGCGGGAGTATGGAGCATAGATACGCAGTATTTT. It yields the protein CASSQELAGVWSIDTQYF.

As concerns this clonotype: This clone may be a read error of a much larger clone one base away. The chain has TRBV5-6 and TRBJ1-2; D uncertain. This CDR3 has 13 residues. Germline V CDR1 and CDR2: SGHDT, YYEEEE. The chain's CDR3 is CASSDDTAYGCTF. Written as DNA, the CDR3 is TGTGCCAGCAGCGATGACACGGCCTATGGCTGCACCTTC.

As concerns this clonotype: A much larger clone lies one base from this, so it may be a read error. The genes are TRBV6-1 and TRBJ2-7; 10 bases agree with TRBD2. Germline V gene lookup returns CDR1 MNHNS and CDR2 SASEGT. The CDR3 consists of 13 residues. The CDR3 DNA reads as TGTGTCAGCAGTGAGCGGGCTAGCGGGAGTCCGTACTTC. The encoded protein is CVSSERASGSPYF.

In its sample, this clonotype was seen many times. The rearrangement links TRBV20-1 to TRBJ2-5; 12 bases agree with TRBD2. V gave up 5 bases and J gave up 3 bases; unmatched junction bases: 7. Germline CDR1 is DFQATT and CDR2 is SNEGSKA (reference sequence). The CDR3 contains 15 residues. CDR3 loop: CSAFPPSGGEETQYF. DNA for the CDR3: TGCAGTGCTTTCCCCCCTAGCGGGGGGGAAGAGACCCAGTACTTC.

This rearrangement joins TRBV6-1 to TRBJ2-3; D possibly corresponds to TRBD2 (6 bases). With 2 bases removed from V and 5 bases from J, the gap between germline ends came to 17 bases. The CDR3 covers 16 residues. Germline loops: CDR1 MNHNS, CDR2 SASEGT. The CDR3 nucleotides read TGTGCCAGCAGTGAACACTGGAGGGCCAGAGAAGATACGCAGTATTTT. This gives the protein CASSEHWRAREDTQYF.

The J gene is TRBJ2-3, the V gene TRBV7-3; D may be TRBD2 (6 bases). Germline V CDR1 and CDR2: SGHTA, FQGTGA. V was trimmed by 3 bases and J by 5 bases, leaving 18 bases between them. The CDR3 is 16 amino acids. The CDR3 region has the DNA TGTGCCAGCAGCTTGGCCGCCGGCCCCGGGGGAGATACGCAGTATTTT. Its translation: CASSLAAGPGGDTQYF. Filled out from reference TRBV7-3 and TRBJ2-3, the complete variable domain reads GAGVSQTPSNKVTEKGKYVELRCDPISGHTALYWYRQSLGQGPEFLIYFQGTGAADDSGLPNDRFFAVRPEGSVSTLKIQRTERGDSAVYLCASSLAAGPGGDTQYFGPGTRLTVL.

Of note for this clonotype: A junction end diverges from the germline sequence, so it may reflect a read error. The rearrangement joins TRBV10-2 to TRBJ2-2, with D perhaps being TRBD1 or TRBD2 (5 bases each). CDR1 is WSHSY, CDR2 SAAADI, per germline. The CDR3 covers 14 residues. CDR3 DNA sequence: TGCGCCAGCAGCGACAGCGTGGGGATCGGGGAGCCGTTTTTT. Protein sequence: CASSDSVGIGEPFF.

Turning to this clonotype: At one end the junction does not follow the germline gene, possibly because of a read error. The chain employs TRBV20-1 and TRBJ2-7; 8 nucleotides line up with TRBD2. The CDR3 has 14 amino acids. The V gene's germline CDR1 is DFQATT and CDR2 SNEGSKA (reference sequence). CDR3 nucleotides: TGCAGTGCACCCGGGGAGCGGGAGTTCTACGAACAGTACTTC. Residues: CSAPGEREFYEQYF.